This T cell receptor beta chain was obtained from a study of post-analysis software for immune sequencing data. As for the study in general: The disease courses covered relapsing-remitting, secondary progressive and progressive-relapsing multiple sclerosis.

Findings and limits, study-wide: Among 5 or 6 TRBV segments more frequent in patients than controls were TRBV5-6, TRBV5-1 and TRBV20-1.

This clonotype was counted a few times. What it recognizes is unknown. Incorporated into the TCR beta cDNA libraries were unique molecular identifiers, which served to reduce PCR and sequencing biases. Approximately 500,000 cDNA molecules were obtained from roughly 1 to 10 million T cells. TCRdb ran MiXCR on the PCR reads and lists one entry per CDR3 protein. This sample has about 770,000 distinct CDR3 sequences, with under 60% found just once. The V end was cut by 4 bases, the J end by 7 bases, with 11 bases between. The CDR3 runs 13 residues. Germline-derived CDR1 and CDR2 are SEHNR and FQNEAQ (reference sequence).

The chain has TRBV7-9 and TRBJ2-1; D ambiguous. Source material: blood. This TCR derives from a girl under 18 with multiple sclerosis. The CDR3 DNA reads as TGTGCCAGCAGCTCCTCTTTGTTTAATGAGCAGTTCTTC. It codes for CASSSSLFNEQFF.